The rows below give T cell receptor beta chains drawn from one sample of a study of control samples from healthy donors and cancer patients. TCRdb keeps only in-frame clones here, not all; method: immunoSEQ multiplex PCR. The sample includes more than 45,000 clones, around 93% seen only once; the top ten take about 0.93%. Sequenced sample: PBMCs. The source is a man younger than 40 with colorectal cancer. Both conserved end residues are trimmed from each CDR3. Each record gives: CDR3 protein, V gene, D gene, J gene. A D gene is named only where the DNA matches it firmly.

ASSIRVGQGSGELF	TRBV19	TRBD1	TRBJ2-2
AWKYIHHFNTEAF	TRBV30	-	TRBJ1-1
ASSSPSAHRGTEAF	TRBV13	-	TRBJ1-1
ASSDGGGVSGELF	TRBV6-1	-	TRBJ2-2
ASTLGQGAGELF	TRBV5-4	TRBD1	TRBJ2-2
ASSQDRGFGELF	TRBV14	-	TRBJ2-2
ASSSRRLTNEKLF	TRBV7-8	-	TRBJ1-4
ASSPSPAVGYT	TRBV18	-	TRBJ1-2
ATAGFPNTEAF	TRBV19	-	TRBJ1-1
ATSDLRMLDTQY	TRBV24-1	-	TRBJ2-3
AISEAGGNQPQH	TRBV10-3	-	TRBJ1-5
ASSQSMRDTQY	TRBV4-3	-	TRBJ2-3
ASSQDEGASYGYT	TRBV4-3	TRBD1	TRBJ1-2
ASSLEGTSKSGEQY	TRBV27	-	TRBJ2-7
ASSLVQGAAF	TRBV7-8	TRBD1	TRBJ1-1
ASSLLGNGYT	TRBV11-2	-	TRBJ1-2
AWKGTGSETGELF	TRBV30	-	TRBJ2-2
ASSDSGGAYNEQF	TRBV10-2	TRBD2	TRBJ2-1
ASSPLISTGELF	TRBV7-7	-	TRBJ2-2
ASSFGAGSPLH	TRBV7-9	-	TRBJ1-6
ASSTGPGTGFGGNTIY	TRBV5-1	-	TRBJ1-3
ASGRRGPDTGELF	TRBV12-5	TRBD1	TRBJ2-2
ASSNRDRTNTEAF	TRBV6-6	TRBD1	TRBJ1-1
ASSIAGISYEQY	TRBV7-9	TRBD2	TRBJ2-7
AAIEGMETEAF	TRBV12-3/TRBV12-4	-	TRBJ1-1
ATTLAGMWNTEAF	TRBV5-4	-	TRBJ1-1
PRAFNSPLH	TRBV27	-	TRBJ1-6
ASSSQGARNNEQF	TRBV7-2	TRBD1	TRBJ2-1
ASGLNSNQPQH	TRBV12-5	-	TRBJ1-5
ASSHRPGTGPNTEAF	TRBV18	TRBD1	TRBJ1-1
ASSSPGKLNTEAF	TRBV7-9	-	TRBJ1-1
ASSVSQGGADTEAF	TRBV9	TRBD1	TRBJ1-1
ASSPFPSEKLF	TRBV5-6	-	TRBJ1-4
ASSLSKGQGYNEQF	TRBV5-1	TRBD1	TRBJ2-1
ASSQQSGSGLGTDTQY	TRBV4-1	TRBD2	TRBJ2-3
ASSPGLAPYNEQF	TRBV4-1	TRBD2	TRBJ2-1
ASTVPGQGFYGYT	TRBV21-1	-	TRBJ1-2
ASSQEPRGIYEQF	TRBV14	TRBD1	TRBJ2-1
AISESILRAEDGYT	TRBV10-3	-	TRBJ1-2
ASGHGNQPQH	TRBV24-1	-	TRBJ1-5
SVGTVMNTEAF	TRBV29-1	TRBD1	TRBJ1-1
ASSTSGDRLYNEQF	TRBV28	TRBD1	TRBJ2-1
ASSSTRGELF	TRBV6-5	-	TRBJ2-2
ASSPLEERGGGDTQY	TRBV4-3	TRBD2	TRBJ2-3
ASSPYLLQGIGDYGYT	TRBV5-1	-	TRBJ1-2